These 27 T cell receptor beta chains were all obtained from the same sample, sequenced in a study of blood T cell repertoires in COVID-19. Measured with immunoSEQ multiplex PCR; TCRdb has only the in-frame clones, and not every one. This sample yields about 140,000 clones, of which about 82% are seen a single time; 4.5% belongs to the top ten. Sample: peripheral blood. Receptors originate from a woman older than 75 with active or convalescent COVID-19.

The genes are TRBV5-1 and TRBJ1-1; a weak D match, TRBD1 (5 bases). The CDR3 is made up of 16 amino acids. V lost 0 bases, J lost 3 bases, and 15 bases lay in between. CDR1 SGHRS and CDR2 YFSETQ come from the germline V gene. In DNA, the CDR3 is TGCGCCAGCAGCTTGGGTACAGGAGGAGGGTACACTGAAGCTTTCTTT. It yields the protein CASSLGTGGGYTEAFF.

The chain employs TRBV7-2 and TRBJ2-1; a possible D gene is TRBD2 (6 bases). CDR3 length: 16 amino acids. Trimming shortened V by 5 bases and J by 4 bases, and 18 bases separated the two germline ends. Looked up from germline, CDR1 is SGHTA and CDR2 is FQGNSA. CDR3 DNA: TGTGCCAGCAGCAATATAGCGGCCGCTGGATACAATGAGCAGTTCTTC. It codes for CASSNIAAAGYNEQFF.

The V gene is TRBV6-5, the J gene TRBJ2-7; D uncertain. Trimming pared 2 bases from V and 5 bases from J, leaving 10 bases between. The CDR3 sequence is 13 residues long. CDR1 and CDR2 from the germline V gene are MNHEY and SVGAGI. The CDR3: CASSYGRSHEQYF. The CDR3 nucleotides read TGTGCCAGCAGTTACGGCAGGTCGCACGAGCAGTACTTC.

The J gene is TRBJ2-7, the V gene TRBV6-6, with a weak D call TRBD1 (6 bases). The germline CDR1 and CDR2 sequences are MNHNY and SVGAGI (reference sequence). The CDR3 is 12 residues long. The V end was cut by 2 bases, the J end by 6 bases, with 8 bases between. The CDR3 DNA sequence: TGTGCCAGCAGTTACCCGGACAGCGAGCAGTACTTC. Amino acid sequence: CASSYPDSEQYF.

The sample holds one count of this clone. This chain uses TRBV5-8 with TRBJ2-2; 7 nucleotides agree with TRBD1. V lost 2 bases, J lost 4 bases, and 5 bases stayed unmatched. This CDR3 comprises 15 residues. CDR1 and CDR2 from the germline V gene are SGHTS and YDEGEE. DNA for the CDR3: TGTGCCAGCAGCTTCGACAGGGTTACCACCGGGGAGCTGTTTTTT. It is translated as CASSFDRVTTGELFF.

This clone came up a few times. The DNA of the CDR3 is TGCGCCAGCAGCTTGGGGACAGGGGCATTTAACTATGGCTACACCTTC. Its translation: CASSLGTGAFNYGYTF. The gene calls are TRBV5-1 and TRBJ1-2; 9 bases are a match to TRBD1. The V gene's germline CDR1 is SGHRS and CDR2 YFSETQ. The CDR3 length is 16 residues. J gave up 1 base and V 0 bases, and 4 bases lay outside the gene matches.

CDR3 residues: CASSVWDSYNSPLHF. CDR3 in DNA: TGTGCCAGCAGTGTATGGGACAGCTATAATTCACCCCTCCACTTT. The chain joins TRBV2 to TRBJ1-6, with 7 nucleotides matching TRBD1. This CDR3 is built from 15 residues. The V segment lost 4 bases and the J segment 3 bases; nucleotides outside the gene matches: 3. CDR1 and CDR2 from the germline V gene are SNHLY and FYNNEI.

The genes are TRBV11-3 and TRBJ2-1, with D possibly being TRBD1 (6 bases). The CDR3 contains 12 residues. V was shortened by 4 bases and J by 6 bases, with 7 bases between the two germline ends. Germline V gene sequence: CDR1 SGHNT, CDR2 YENEEA. The CDR3 nucleotides read TGTGCCAGCAGCTCGGACAGCAATGAGCAGTTCTTC. Its translation is CASSSDSNEQFF.

This clone was seen more than once but under ten times. The genes are TRBV3-1 (or the pseudogene TRBV3-2) and TRBJ2-3; 7 nucleotides align to TRBD2. The CDR3 contains 14 residues. The V segment lost 3 bases and the J segment 1 base; nucleotides outside the gene matches: 1. Per the germline V gene, CDR1 is LGHDT and CDR2 is YNNKEL (reference sequence). The CDR3 DNA sequence: TGTGCCAGCAGCCAGCTAGCGGGCACAGATACGCAGTATTTT. Encoded protein: CASSQLAGTDTQYF.

This clone showed up just once. The chain employs TRBV7-9 and TRBJ2-2, with D possibly matching TRBD1 (6 bases). There are 15 residues in the CDR3. CDR1 is SEHNR, CDR2 FQNEAQ, per germline (reference sequence). V was pared by 4 bases and J by 4 bases, with 13 bases between. The CDR3 here is CASSWGLATTGELFF. CDR3 coding DNA: TGTGCCAGCAGCTGGGGGCTAGCCACCACCGGGGAGCTGTTTTTT. Variable domain in full (rest from reference TRBV7-9 and TRBJ2-2): DTGVSQNPRHKITKRGQNVTFRCDPISEHNRLYWYRQTLGQGPEFLTYFQNEAQLEKSRLLSDRFSAERPKGSFSTLEIQRTEQGDSAMYLCASSWGLATTGELFFGEGSRLTVL.

This chain uses TRBV2 with TRBJ2-3; the D gene is possibly TRBD2 (5 bases). The CDR3 spans 15 residues. Germline CDR1 and CDR2: SNHLY and FYNNEI. V gave up 10 bases and J gave up 2 bases, with 19 bases separating them. The CDR3 here is CATMGGWGFTDTQYF. CDR3 bases: TGTGCCACCATGGGCGGGTGGGGATTCACAGATACGCAGTATTTT.

This chain connects TRBV21-1 to TRBJ2-1; TRBD2 reflects the table's D call only, with no check against the DNA. TRBV21-1 is a documented pseudogene. This CDR3 spans 18 amino acids. CDR3 DNA sequence: TGTGCCAGCAGCCAAGGGTGCGGGGGGCCAACGTTTTACAATGAGCAGTTCTTC. Residues: CASSQGCGGPTFYNEQFF.

The V call is TRBV6-5, the J call TRBJ1-2; D is undetermined. V dropped 6 bases and J dropped 1 base, with 6 bases sitting between them. Per germline, CDR1 MNHEY and CDR2 SVGAGI. The length of the CDR3 is 12 residues. The CDR3 coding sequence is TGTGCCAGCAGGGCGGTTAACTATGGCTACACCTTC. As protein: CASRAVNYGYTF.

The V call is TRBV7-9, the J call TRBJ1-5; D not certain. V lost 5 bases to trimming and J lost 6 bases, with 14 bases between them. Per germline, CDR1 SEHNR and CDR2 FQNEAQ (reference sequence). The CDR3 length is 14 residues. The CDR3 coding sequence is TGTGCCAGCAGCGCGGGCCGGGGTAGTCAGCCCCAGCATTTT. As protein: CASSAGRGSQPQHF.

In the case of this clone: One junction end disagrees with the germline gene, perhaps due to a read error. The chain combines TRBV12-3 or TRBV12-4 with TRBJ2-3; 13 nucleotides agree with TRBD2. The CDR3 runs 12 residues. CDR3 sequence (DNA): TGTGCCAGCAGTCCGGGACTAGCGGGGATTCATTTT. This gives the protein CASSPGLAGIHF.

V and J are TRBV7-9 and TRBJ2-5; the D gene is possibly TRBD2 (6 bases). Trimming left V 5 bases short and J 5 bases short, with 9 bases between. The CDR3 contains 12 residues. Germline-derived CDR1 and CDR2 are SEHNR and FQNEAQ (reference sequence). Here the CDR3 reads CASSQGLETQYF. In DNA form, the CDR3 reads TGTGCCAGCAGCCAGGGACTGGAGACCCAGTACTTC.

This chain links TRBV28 with TRBJ2-3; 7 nucleotides line up with TRBD2. The V segment lost 8 bases and the J segment 0 bases; nucleotides outside the gene matches: 14. CDR3 length equals 17 residues. Germline V gene data show CDR1 as MDHEN and CDR2 as SYDVKM. CDR3 sequence (DNA): TGTGCCAGCGGGGGAGGGAGAGCGCGGCCTAGCACAGATACGCAGTATTTT. As protein: CASGGGRARPSTDTQYF.

The rearrangement joins TRBV7-8 to TRBJ2-7, with a weak D call TRBD2 (6 bases). The CDR3 length is 15 residues. Trimming removed 5 bases from V and 2 bases from J, with 16 bases in between. Germline V CDR1 and CDR2: SGHVS, FQNEAQ. The CDR3 sequence is CASSPVGGQTYEQYF. In DNA, the CDR3 is TGTGCCAGCAGCCCCGTTGGAGGGCAAACCTACGAGCAGTACTTC. The full variable domain, with the rest looked up from reference TRBV7-8 and TRBJ2-7, is GAGVSQSPRYKVAKRGQDVALRCDPISGHVSLFWYQQALGQGPEFLTYFQNEAQLDKSGLPSDRFFAERPEGSVSTLKIQRTQQEDSAVYLCASSPVGGQTYEQYFGPGTRLTVT.

The genes are TRBV9 and TRBJ2-3, with D hard to call. This CDR3 region has 12 residues. Germline CDR1 is SGDLS and CDR2 is YYNGEE. V lost 4 bases and J 5 bases, leaving 8 bases between the germline ends. The CDR3 DNA reads TGTGCCAGCAGCCATTCGCGAGATACGCAGTATTTT. Its protein is CASSHSRDTQYF.

The V and J genes are TRBV2 and TRBJ1-4; TRBD1 aligns across 7 bases. Germline CDR1 SNHLY, CDR2 FYNNEI. The CDR3 loop spans 15 amino acids. Trimming took 6 bases from V and 3 from J; bases not matched to a gene: 7. The CDR3 bases are TGTGCCAGCAGAGCGGACAGGCCTTCTAATGAAAAACTGTTTTTT. As protein: CASRADRPSNEKLFF.

The chain combines TRBV11-2 with TRBJ2-5, with 9 bases identical to TRBD1. The CDR3 spans 14 residues. V shed 5 bases and J 5 bases; nucleotides not matched to a gene: 6. Germline V gene lookup returns CDR1 SGHAT and CDR2 FQNNGV. The CDR3 region has the DNA TGTGCCAGCAGCCCGACAGGGGGAAGGGAGACCCAGTACTTC. It yields the protein CASSPTGGRETQYF.

This clone has more than one count but fewer than ten. The chain has TRBV28 and TRBJ2-2; D is possibly TRBD1 (6 bases). Trimming cost V 6 bases and J 7 bases, with 9 bases left between them. The CDR3 has 12 residues. CDR1 is MDHEN and CDR2 is SYDVKM in the germline V gene. CDR3 bases: TGTGCCAGCAGAACAGGGATCGGGGAGCTGTTTTTT. This gives the protein CASRTGIGELFF.

The chain is built from TRBV7-3 and TRBJ2-6; D not certain. Germline V lookup: CDR1 SGHTA, CDR2 FQGTGA. The CDR3 runs to 16 residues. The V and J ends lost 5 bases and 4 bases respectively, with 15 bases between them. The CDR3 spells CASSPVSRRGANVLTF. In nucleotides, the CDR3 is TGTGCCAGCAGCCCCGTTTCTCGGAGAGGGGCCAACGTCCTGACTTTC. The full variable domain, in which reference TRBV7-3 and TRBJ2-6 provide the parts outside the CDR3, is GAGVSQTPSNKVTEKGKYVELRCDPISGHTALYWYRQSLGQGPEFLIYFQGTGAADDSGLPNDRFFAVRPEGSVSTLKIQRTERGDSAVYLCASSPVSRRGANVLTFGAGSRLTVL.

This chain connects TRBV18 to TRBJ2-5; tentatively, D is TRBD1 (7 bases). This CDR3 contains 14 residues. Trimming left V 2 bases short and J 5 bases short, with 12 bases between. Germline assignment: CDR1 KGHSH and CDR2 LQKENI. The CDR3 DNA reads as TGTGCCAGCTCACCATCGACAGGGAGGGAGACCCAGTACTTC. The encoded protein is CASSPSTGRETQYF.

V usage is TRBV11-2 and J usage is TRBJ2-7; 9 bases agree with TRBD1. Germline assignment: CDR1 SGHAT and CDR2 FQNNGV. The CDR3 spans 15 residues. J lost 5 bases, V lost 5 bases, and 10 bases had no gene match. In DNA form, the CDR3 reads TGTGCCAGCAGCCCCCTGAGGACAGGGGAAAACGAGCAGTACTTC. This sequence encodes CASSPLRTGENEQYF.

The V gene is TRBV9, the J gene TRBJ2-7; TRBD1 is a possible D gene (5 bases). The V and J ends lost 3 bases and 5 bases respectively, with 18 bases between them. Per the germline V gene, CDR1 is SGDLS and CDR2 is YYNGEE. CDR3 length: 15 amino acids. The CDR3 nucleotides read TGTGCCAGCAGCGGCCTGGACACCTTAAGCCACGAGCAGTACTTC. Its protein is CASSGLDTLSHEQYF.

V is TRBV7-9 and J is TRBJ2-7; 9 bases are shared with TRBD1. Looked up from germline, CDR1 is SEHNR and CDR2 is FQNEAQ (reference sequence). V dropped 2 bases and J dropped 1; count of bases not matched to a gene: 3. CDR3 length: 15 residues. As DNA, the CDR3 is TGTGCCAGCAGCTTATTCGGGACAGGGTCCTACGAGCAGTACTTC. Its protein is CASSLFGTGSYEQYF.